The 4 T cell receptor beta chains below all came from one sample that was sequenced in a study of blood T cell repertoires in COVID-19. Measured with immunoSEQ multiplex PCR; TCRdb has only the in-frame clones, and not every one. The sample has around 180,000 clones; roughly 80% are singletons. The specimen sequenced was peripheral blood. These receptors originate from a man in his fifties or sixties with active or convalescent COVID-19.

The CDR3 DNA follows: TGTGCCAGCAGCTTTAGCGGGAGTGAAGAGACCCAGTACTTC. Translating it yields CASSFSGSEETQYF. The V and J genes are TRBV7-3 and TRBJ2-5; 9 bases line up with TRBD2. From germline, CDR1 is SGHTA and CDR2 FQGTGA. This CDR3 is built from 14 residues. With V trimmed by 3 bases and J by 3 bases, 2 bases remained unmatched.

The chain links TRBV27 to TRBJ2-7, with no clear D. The CDR3 covers 17 residues. V was clipped by 5 bases and J by 0 bases, with 20 bases between them. The germline V gene has CDR1 MNHEY and CDR2 SMNVEV (reference sequence). The CDR3 is CASSPTLSYSSSYEQYF. CDR3 coding DNA: TGTGCCAGCAGTCCTACCCTTTCTTACTCGAGCTCCTACGAGCAGTACTTC.

There are a few counts of this clone. The junction does not match germline at one end; this may be a read error. V and J are TRBV5-4 and TRBJ1-2, with TRBD1 as a possible D gene (5 bases). CDR1 is SGHNT, CDR2 YYREEE, per germline (reference sequence). The CDR3 is 12 amino acids. CDR3 sequence: CASTLDKYGYTF. DNA for the CDR3: TGTGCCAGCACCTTGGACAAGTATGGCTACACCTTC.

As DNA, the CDR3 is TGTGCCAGCAGTTCCCTGGGAAGGGGCGCTTTCCAGCCCCAGCATTTT. Amino acid sequence: CASSSLGRGAFQPQHF. J is TRBJ1-5 and V is TRBV28, with a weak D call TRBD1 (5 bases). This CDR3 contains 16 residues. The V gene's germline CDR1 is MDHEN and CDR2 SYDVKM. Trimming stripped 4 bases from V and 7 bases from J, with 20 bases between.